This T cell receptor (beta chain) stems from a study of T cell responses to AZD1222 COVID-19 vaccine. From germline, CDR1 is SGHRS and CDR2 YFSETQ. The V gene lost 6 bases and the J gene lost 8 bases, with 24 bases spanning the gap. This CDR3 spans 16 amino acids. Some clones are missing from TCRdb's copy, which holds only in-frame ones; the method was immunoSEQ multiplex PCR. The sample yields around 150,000 clones, around 92% seen once. Pooled samples include second doses given at about 4 or 12 weeks. The sequencing here drew on peripheral blood, taken 28 days after the second AZD1222 dose. The sequence was collected from an adult who received the AZD1222 COVID-19 vaccine. The rearrangement joins TRBV5-1 to TRBJ2-1; D is possibly TRBD1 or TRBD2 (5 bases each). The CDR3 bases are TGCGCCAGCACCCCCAGGACCGGACGAAGAGGGGATGAGCAGTTCTTC. Translation: CASTPRTGRRGDEQFF.